This TCR beta chain comes out of a study of shared clonotypes between healthy human individuals (dated by TCRdb to about 2020). Describing the broader study: Three men and two women, aged 18 to 49 years, made up the cohort. Leukapheresis yielded between about 0.9 and 10 billion PBMCs per donor. To estimate repertoire size and how much clonotype sharing occurs between individuals, the study deeply sequenced the blood TCR repertoires of roughly 5 healthy adults. For each donor, CD4 naive and CD4 memory were each run on three plates, CD8 naive on two plates, and CD8 memory on one plate. Libraries were prepared and TCR repertoires were sequenced by different laboratories using diverse techniques, in order to increase sequencing depth and limit assay-specific biases. Study-wide findings and limitations: The genetic and exposure-history diversity represented was limited by the small number of donors. Sharing across four donors was observed for around 4.8% of naive CD4, under 4% of naive CD8, roughly 2.4% of memory CD4, and about 0.38% of memory CD8 clonotypes. Based on pairwise subsampling, the degree of clonotype sharing among donors was expected to be affected by sequencing depth. Sampling was restricted to blood, and TCR repertoires in tissues likely differ from the TCR repertoires found in blood. Higher generation probabilities were observed for clonotypes shared by all four sorted-subset donors than for non-shared clonotypes. Rarefaction of sorted-subset datasets indicated incomplete sequencing despite the large sequencing depth. Naive subsets generally had larger estimated clonotype richness than memory subsets.

This clone was recorded a few times. Its antigen has not been determined. No clone much larger than this one lies a single base away; base qualities are absent. The germline V gene specifies SGHTA as CDR1 and FQGNSA as CDR2. Compared with germline, V lacks 6 bases and J lacks 1 base; bases without a gene match: 5. Taken from cysteine to phenylalanine, the CDR3 has 15 residues. This entry keeps only the CDR3 DNA: 45 bases, framed from base 1. CD8 naive samples were CD45RO-negative cells positively selected for CCR7, giving a CD45RA+CCR7+ population that excluded TemRA cells. Donors were healthy HIV-negative adults with no recently reported acute infections or vaccinations. Every donor was a Caucasian adult living in Nashville, Tennessee, USA. After blood collection by leukapheresis, PBMCs were isolated using Ficoll-Histopaque density gradient centrifugation and then cryopreserved in the vapor phase of liquid nitrogen. Analytical flow cytometry was used to check the purity and quantity of every magnetically sorted T cell population. Genomic DNA was isolated from every sorted fraction and measured by UV absorbance on a Nanodrop 2000c.

Using the deep immunoSEQ assay, multiplex PCR amplified TCR CDR3 regions from genomic DNA. Extracted genomic DNA from each cell subset was distributed evenly across all wells of several immunoSEQ 96-well plates, and each plate was treated as a replicate. For sorted subsets, each replicate PCR was loaded with around 220 ng genomic DNA, equivalent to 25,000 to 35,000 T cell genomes. The purified libraries were quantified using a Qubit 3.0 fluorometer, sized with a Bioanalyzer 2100, and then quantified again using the KAPA Library Quantification kit. Every immunoSEQ 96-well plate was sequenced on a separate single-read 150-cycle Illumina NextSeq 550 flow cell. Under the source paper's analysis protocol: Because the immunoSEQ output held only junctional sequences and lacked quality scores, the filtering could not match the filtering applied to full-length reads. Sequences were annotated with PyIR, a Python wrapper for IgBLAST v1.9, and V/J genes and CDR3 were assigned using IMGT germline references. Any read was removed if the V/J assignment was weak (E-value above 1e-6), the CDR3 was missing, or the read contained stop codons, out-of-frame junctions, or ambiguous translated residues. V3J clonotypes were defined as sequences sharing the same inferred V gene, J gene, and CDR3 amino acid sequence. Percentage overlap between repertoires was calculated by dividing the number of shared unique clonotypes by the size of the smaller repertoire. RTK rarefaction, the Chao1 estimator, and Recon v2.1 estimates of unobserved clonotypes were used to assess repertoire richness. Generation probabilities were computed with OLGA for all TCRbeta clonotypes obtained by the gDNA method from several donors. Here the immuneACCESS table is served through TCRdb, limited to in-frame sequences with V and J called. Missing clones are a known gap in these copies; in checked studies unresolved V genes cover under half, and the rest lacks a known reason. V, J and clone size derive from that table, while D and trimming were established from the DNA sequence. The sample table records some 740,000 clones; 80% to 95% of these occur just once. Jointly, the top ten make up approximately 25% of the sample.

The receptor's source is a man aged 30 to 45 in good health. The sequencing sample was made of naive CD8+ T cells sorted from blood. Read against the paper, the sample's cell subset or site label means: CD45RA+CCR7+. The V and J segments used are TRBV7-2 and TRBJ2-1; TRBD2 aligns with 8 central bases. This receptor carries the CDR3 CASSAGTSSYNEQFF. The nucleotide sequence reads TGTGCCAGCAGTGCCGGGACTAGTTCCTACAATGAGCAGTTCTTC.